This T cell receptor beta chain was sequenced during a study of sequential checkpoint blockade in melanoma. The CDR3 length is 13 residues. V was pared by 0 bases and J by 11 bases, with 13 bases between. Germline V gives CDR1 MNHEY, CDR2 SMNVEV (reference sequence). Sequenced by immunoSEQ multiplex PCR; TCRdb stores in-frame clones only, minus some. This sample has more than 25,000 clones, with 85% to 90% found just once. Treatment reported: randomized to nivolumab then ipilimumab (arm A) or the reverse (arm B). None of the patients previously received DNA-damaging chemotherapy. From thawed PBMCs, live CD3+CD8+ cells negative for CD19 and CD56 were sorted.

This clonotype was sampled from a human donor with melanoma. The specimen comprised CD8+ T cells sorted from blood (inferred from file names), sampled from a patient given nivolumab and ipilimumab in sequence. J is TRBJ1-1 and V is TRBV27, with D uncertain. In DNA, the CDR3 is TGTGCCAGCAGTTTATCGAGGGCGATGAGGGCTTTCTTT. As protein: CASSLSRAMRAFF.